This T cell receptor beta chain was identified during a study of blood T cell repertoires in COVID-19. About the study: Researchers got acute and convalescent COVID-19 samples from the United States, Italy and Spain.

V was pared by 5 bases and J by 12 bases, with 12 bases of the junction left unmatched. Per the germline V gene, CDR1 is KGHSH and CDR2 is LQKENI. This CDR3 is 13 amino acids long. Study processing details: The authors estimated nucleated cell counts from reference gene primer amplification. Sequencing used immunoSEQ multiplex PCR; TCRdb keeps in-frame clones, though not all of them. For V, J and clone size, that table is used; D and trimming come from the DNA. The data show about 100,000 clones, 85% seen once. This rearrangement joins TRBV18 to TRBJ1-2; the match to TRBD1 covers 7 bases. The clonotype originates from an older woman with active or convalescent COVID-19. What was sequenced was peripheral blood. Written as DNA, the CDR3 is TGTGCCAGCTCAGGGACAGCATCGGACTTCCACACCTTC. It specifies CASSGTASDFHTF. The whole variable domain, remainder taken from reference TRBV18 and TRBJ1-2, is NAGVMQNPRHLVRRRGQEARLRCSPMKGHSHVYWYRQLPEEGLKFMVYLQKENIIDESGMPKERFSAEFPKEGPSILRIQQVVRGDSAAYFCASSGTASDFHTFGSGTRLTVV.